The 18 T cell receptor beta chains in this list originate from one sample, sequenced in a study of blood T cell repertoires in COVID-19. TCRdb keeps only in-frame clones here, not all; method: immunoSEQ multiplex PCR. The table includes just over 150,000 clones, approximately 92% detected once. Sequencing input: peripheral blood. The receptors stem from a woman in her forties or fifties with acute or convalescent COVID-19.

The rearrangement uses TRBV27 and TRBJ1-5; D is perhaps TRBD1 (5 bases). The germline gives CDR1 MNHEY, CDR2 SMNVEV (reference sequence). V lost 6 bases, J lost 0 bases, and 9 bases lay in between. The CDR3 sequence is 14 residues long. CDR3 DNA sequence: TGTGCCAGCAGAAGGGACTATAGCAATCAGCCCCAGCATTTT. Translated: CASRRDYSNQPQHF.

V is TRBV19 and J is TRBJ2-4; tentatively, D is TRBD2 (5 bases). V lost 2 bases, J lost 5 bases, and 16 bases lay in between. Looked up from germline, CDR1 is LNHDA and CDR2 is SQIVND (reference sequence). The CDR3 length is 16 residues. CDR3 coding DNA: TGTGCCAGTAGTATATATCGGGGAGTCATAGAAAACATTCAGTACTTC. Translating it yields CASSIYRGVIENIQYF.

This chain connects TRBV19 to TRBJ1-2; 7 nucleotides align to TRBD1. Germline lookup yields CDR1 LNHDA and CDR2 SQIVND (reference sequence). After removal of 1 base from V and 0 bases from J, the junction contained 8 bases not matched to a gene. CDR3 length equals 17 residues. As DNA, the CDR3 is TGTGCCAGTAGTATAGTTCCAGGGGGGACGACTAACTATGGCTACACCTTC. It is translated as CASSIVPGGTTNYGYTF. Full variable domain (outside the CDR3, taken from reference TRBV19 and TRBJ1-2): DGGITQSPKYLFRKEGQNVTLSCEQNLNHDAMYWYRQDPGQGLRLIYYSQIVNDFQKGDIAEGYSVSREKKESFPLTVTSAQKNPTAFYLCASSIVPGGTTNYGYTFGSGTRLTVV.

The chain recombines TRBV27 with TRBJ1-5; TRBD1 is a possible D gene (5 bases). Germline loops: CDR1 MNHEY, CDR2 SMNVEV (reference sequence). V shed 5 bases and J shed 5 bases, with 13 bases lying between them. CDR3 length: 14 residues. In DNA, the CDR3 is TGTGCCAGCAGTCCCAGGGTATGGGATCAGCCCCAGCATTTT. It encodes CASSPRVWDQPQHF.

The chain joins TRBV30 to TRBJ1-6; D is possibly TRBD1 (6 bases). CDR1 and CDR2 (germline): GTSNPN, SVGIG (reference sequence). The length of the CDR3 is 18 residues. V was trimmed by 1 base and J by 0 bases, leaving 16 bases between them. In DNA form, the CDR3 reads TGTGCCTGGAGTGGAACCCGACAGGCGAGCTCCTATAATTCACCCCTCCACTTT. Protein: CAWSGTRQASSYNSPLHF.

This CDR3 reads CAWSPGGNSYEQYF. Written as DNA, the CDR3 is TGTGCCTGGAGCCCGGGGGGGAACTCCTACGAGCAGTACTTC. V is TRBV30 and J is TRBJ2-7, with 8 bases that match TRBD2. Germline CDR1 is GTSNPN and CDR2 is SVGIG (reference sequence). CDR3 length: 14 amino acids. V shed 3 bases and J 0 bases; nucleotides not matched to a gene: 4.

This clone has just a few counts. The CDR3 nucleotides read TGTGCCAGCAGCCCCGCGGAGGGACAGACCCTAAATGAGCAGTTCTTC. Protein: CASSPAEGQTLNEQFF. V and J are TRBV7-6 and TRBJ2-1; D might be TRBD1 (7 bases). Germline lookup yields CDR1 SGHVS and CDR2 FNYEAQ. Trimming stripped 5 bases from V and 7 bases from J, with 21 bases between. The CDR3 sequence is 16 residues long.

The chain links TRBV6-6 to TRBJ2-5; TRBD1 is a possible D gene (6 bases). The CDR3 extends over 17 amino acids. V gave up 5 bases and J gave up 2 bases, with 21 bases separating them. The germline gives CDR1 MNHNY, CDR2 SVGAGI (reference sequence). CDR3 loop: CASSRPGQNPGQETQYF. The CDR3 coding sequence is TGTGCCAGCAGTCGTCCGGGACAAAACCCGGGACAAGAGACCCAGTACTTC.

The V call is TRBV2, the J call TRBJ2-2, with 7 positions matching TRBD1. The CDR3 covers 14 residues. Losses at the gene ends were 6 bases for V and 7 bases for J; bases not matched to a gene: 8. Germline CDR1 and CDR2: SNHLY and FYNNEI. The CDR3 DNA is TGTGCCAGCAGCGCGAATAACAGGGGCGGGGAGCTGTTTTTT. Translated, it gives CASSANNRGGELFF.

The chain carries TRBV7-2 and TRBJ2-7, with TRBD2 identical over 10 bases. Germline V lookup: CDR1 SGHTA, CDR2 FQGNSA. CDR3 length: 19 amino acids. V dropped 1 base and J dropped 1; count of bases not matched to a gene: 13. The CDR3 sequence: CASSLVILAGELQSYEQYF. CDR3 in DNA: TGTGCCAGCAGCTTAGTTATCCTAGCGGGAGAGTTGCAATCCTACGAGCAGTACTTC.

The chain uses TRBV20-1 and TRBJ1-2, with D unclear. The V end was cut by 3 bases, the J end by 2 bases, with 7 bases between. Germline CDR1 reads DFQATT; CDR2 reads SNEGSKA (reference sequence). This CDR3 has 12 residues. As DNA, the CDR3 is TGCAGTGCTAGTCAGGAAAACTATGGCTACACCTTC. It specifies CSASQENYGYTF.

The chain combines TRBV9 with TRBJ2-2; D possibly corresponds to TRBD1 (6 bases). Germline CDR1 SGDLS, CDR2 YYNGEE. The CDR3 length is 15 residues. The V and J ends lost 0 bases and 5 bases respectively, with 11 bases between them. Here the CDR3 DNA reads TGTGCCAGCAGCGTAGGACCAGGGGAGACCGGGGAGCTGTTTTTT. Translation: CASSVGPGETGELFF.

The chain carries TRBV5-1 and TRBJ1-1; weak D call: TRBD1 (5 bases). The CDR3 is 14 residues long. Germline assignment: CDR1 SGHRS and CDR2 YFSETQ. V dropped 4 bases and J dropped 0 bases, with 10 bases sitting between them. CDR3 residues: CASSPDSMNTEAFF. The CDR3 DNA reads TGCGCCAGCAGCCCCGACAGCATGAACACTGAAGCTTTCTTT.

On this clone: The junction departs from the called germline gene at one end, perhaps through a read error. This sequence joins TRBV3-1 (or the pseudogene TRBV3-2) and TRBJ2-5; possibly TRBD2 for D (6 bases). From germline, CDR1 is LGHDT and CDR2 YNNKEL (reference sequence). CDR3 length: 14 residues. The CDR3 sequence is CASSQGSGRETQYF. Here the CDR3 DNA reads TGTGCCAGCAGTCAAGGTTCCGGGAGAGAGACCCAGTACTTC.

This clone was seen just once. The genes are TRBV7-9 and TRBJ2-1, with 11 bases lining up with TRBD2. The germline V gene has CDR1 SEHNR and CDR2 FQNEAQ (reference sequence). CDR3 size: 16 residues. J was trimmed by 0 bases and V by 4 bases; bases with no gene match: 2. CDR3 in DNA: TGTGCCAGCAGCTCTAGCGGGGGGTCCTCCTACAATGAGCAGTTCTTC. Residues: CASSSSGGSSYNEQFF.

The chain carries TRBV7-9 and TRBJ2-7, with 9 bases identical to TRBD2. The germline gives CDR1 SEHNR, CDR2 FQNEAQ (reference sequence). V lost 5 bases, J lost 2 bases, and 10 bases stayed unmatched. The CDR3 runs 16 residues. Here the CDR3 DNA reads TGTGCCAGCAGCCACAGGGTCGCGGGAGGGCCCTACGAGCAGTACTTC. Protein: CASSHRVAGGPYEQYF.

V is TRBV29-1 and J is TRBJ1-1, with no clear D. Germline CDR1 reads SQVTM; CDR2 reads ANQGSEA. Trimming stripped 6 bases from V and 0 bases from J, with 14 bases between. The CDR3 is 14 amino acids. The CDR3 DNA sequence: TGCAGCGTAGCTAACGTCGGGGTGAACACTGAAGCTTTCTTT. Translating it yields CSVANVGVNTEAFF.

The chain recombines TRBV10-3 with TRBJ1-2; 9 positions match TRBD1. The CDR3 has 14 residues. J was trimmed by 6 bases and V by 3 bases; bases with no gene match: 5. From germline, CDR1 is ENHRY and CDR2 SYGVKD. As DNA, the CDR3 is TGTGCCATCAGTGATGGCACAGGGGGCAATGGCTACACCTTC. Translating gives CAISDGTGGNGYTF.